The 12 T cell receptor beta chains below all came from one sample that was sequenced in a study of OX40 agonist ivuxolimab in advanced cancers. Repertoires were generated with immunoSEQ multiplex PCR, while TCRdb's copy carries only in-frame clones and drops some. The data hold about 25,000 clones, with approximately 81% observed a single time. Sequenced material: CD4+ or CD8+ T cells sorted from blood, taken in a trial of the OX40 agonist ivuxolimab. Receptors were obtained from an adult with an advanced solid tumor such as melanoma, head and neck, liver or kidney cancer.

This clone was recorded once. This sequence joins TRBV18 and TRBJ2-7, with D possibly TRBD1 on 6 matching bases. There are 13 residues in the CDR3. V lost 5 bases and J 4 bases, leaving 12 bases between the germline ends. CDR1 KGHSH and CDR2 LQKENI come from the germline V gene. The CDR3 coding sequence is TGTGCCAGCTCAAGTGACAGGTGGTACGAGCAGTACTTC. Translation: CASSSDRWYEQYF.

This chain joins TRBV2 and TRBJ1-5, with D hard to call. The CDR3 extends over 18 amino acids. Germline lookup yields CDR1 SNHLY and CDR2 FYNNEI. Trimming pared 3 bases from V and 2 bases from J, leaving 20 bases between. CDR3 bases: TGTGCCAGCAGTGATAACAGTGACATAGGACGGGGCAATCAGCCCCAGCATTTT. Protein product: CASSDNSDIGRGNQPQHF.

The J gene is TRBJ2-1, the V gene TRBV27; 10 nucleotides line up with TRBD2. Losses at the gene ends were 5 bases for V and 10 bases for J; bases not matched to a gene: 8. This CDR3 spans 14 amino acids. The germline gives CDR1 MNHEY, CDR2 SMNVEV (reference sequence). CDR3 coding DNA: TGTGCCAGCAGTCCTAGGACTAGCGGTAGCGAGCAGTTCTTC. Translation gives CASSPRTSGSEQFF.

The CDR3 sequence is CSTGGGSTDTQYF. The CDR3 DNA sequence: TGCAGCACCGGCGGGGGGTCCACAGATACGCAGTATTTT. The chain employs TRBV29-1 and TRBJ2-3; 8 nucleotides match TRBD2. The length of the CDR3 is 13 residues. The V gene end was trimmed by 8 bases and the J gene end by 2 bases; junction bases not matched to a gene: 6. Germline assignment: CDR1 SQVTM and CDR2 ANQGSEA.

V and J are TRBV6-5 and TRBJ1-1; TRBD1 is a possible D gene (5 bases). CDR3 length equals 14 residues. Deletions cut 7 bases from V and 5 bases from J, with 17 bases between. The V gene's germline CDR1 is MNHEY and CDR2 SVGAGI. The CDR3 coding sequence is TGTGCCAGCACCCCCCTCGAAGGGGTAACTGAAGCTTTCTTT. It translates to CASTPLEGVTEAFF.

Judged by abundance, this clone is hyperexpanded. The chain links TRBV11-2 to TRBJ2-1; D gene unclear. This CDR3 is built from 16 residues. Germline CDR1 reads SGHAT; CDR2 reads FQNNGV. V was pared by 2 bases and J by 0 bases, with 11 bases between. The CDR3 reads CASSLIAGSSYNEQFF. The CDR3 region has the DNA TGTGCCAGCAGCTTAATAGCCGGTAGCTCCTACAATGAGCAGTTCTTC.

The chain joins TRBV6-1 to TRBJ1-5; D ambiguous. There are 16 residues in the CDR3. Germline values: CDR1 MNHNS, CDR2 SASEGT. Trimming pared 3 bases from V and 2 bases from J, leaving 14 bases between. The CDR3 DNA is TGTGCCAGCAGTGATTCTCGGACTGTTGGCAATCAGCCCCAGCATTTT. It specifies CASSDSRTVGNQPQHF.

The rearrangement links TRBV7-8 to TRBJ1-2; possibly TRBD1 for D (5 bases). The CDR3 runs 13 residues. Germline lookup yields CDR1 SGHVS and CDR2 FQNEAQ. The ends were cut back, 0 bases at V and 8 bases at J, with 10 bases in the middle. Here the CDR3 DNA reads TGTGCCAGCAGCTTAGCGACAGAGGCGGGCTACACCTTC. It codes for CASSLATEAGYTF.

This clone was counted once. The chain uses TRBV6-4 and TRBJ2-1; 9 nucleotides align to TRBD2. There are 14 residues in the CDR3. The J segment lost 6 bases and the V segment lost 6 bases, leaving 6 bases of the junction unmatched. Germline V gene sequence: CDR1 MRHNA, CDR2 SNTAGT. The CDR3 region is CASSVAGAGNEQFF. The CDR3 region has the DNA TGTGCCAGCAGCGTAGCGGGAGCGGGCAATGAGCAGTTCTTC.

The rearrangement joins TRBV5-4 to TRBJ1-1; a weak D match, TRBD1 (6 bases). The V end was cut by 2 bases, the J end by 1 base, with 12 bases between. This CDR3 has 15 residues. Germline lookup yields CDR1 SGHNT and CDR2 YYREEE (reference sequence). The CDR3 region is CASSLNRDKNTEAFF. CDR3 coding DNA: TGTGCCAGCAGCTTAAACAGGGATAAGAACACTGAAGCTTTCTTT.

By share, this clone ranks as medium-sized (0.01 to 0.1%). The CDR3 DNA reads as TGTGCCAGCAGAGCCCGACAGGGGACCGGGGAGCTGTTTTTT. Its translation is CASRARQGTGELFF. The chain employs TRBV7-9 and TRBJ2-2; 8 bases are a match to TRBD1. CDR1 is SEHNR and CDR2 is FQNEAQ in the germline V gene (reference sequence). CDR3 length equals 14 residues. Trimming took 6 bases from V and 5 from J; bases not matched to a gene: 5.

This chain links TRBV4-2 with TRBJ2-7; D unclear. Trimming shortened V by 1 base and J by 0 bases, and 10 bases separated the two germline ends. CDR1 is LGHNA, CDR2 YNFKEQ, per germline. The CDR3 length is 15 residues. CDR3 sequence reads: CASSQATVSSYEQYF. The CDR3 bases are TGTGCCAGCAGCCAAGCTACAGTCTCCTCCTACGAGCAGTACTTC.